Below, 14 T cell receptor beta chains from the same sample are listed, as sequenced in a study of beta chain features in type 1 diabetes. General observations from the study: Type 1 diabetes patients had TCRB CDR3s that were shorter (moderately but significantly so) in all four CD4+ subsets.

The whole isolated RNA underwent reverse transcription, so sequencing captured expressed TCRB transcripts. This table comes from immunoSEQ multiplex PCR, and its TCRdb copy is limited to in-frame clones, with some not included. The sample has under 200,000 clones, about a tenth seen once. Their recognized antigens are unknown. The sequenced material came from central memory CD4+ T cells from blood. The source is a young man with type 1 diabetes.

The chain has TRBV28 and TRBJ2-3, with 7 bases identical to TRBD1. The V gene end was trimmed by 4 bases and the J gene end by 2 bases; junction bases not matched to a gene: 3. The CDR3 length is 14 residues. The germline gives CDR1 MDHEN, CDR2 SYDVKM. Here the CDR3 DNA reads TGTGCCAGCAGTTCAGGGGGTTACACAGATACGCAGTATTTT. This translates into CASSSGGYTDTQYF.

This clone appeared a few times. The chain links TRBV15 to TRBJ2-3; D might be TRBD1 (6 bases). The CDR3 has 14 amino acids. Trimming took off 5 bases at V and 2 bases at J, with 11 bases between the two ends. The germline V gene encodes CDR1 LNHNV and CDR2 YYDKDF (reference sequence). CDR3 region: CATSHRAITDTQYF. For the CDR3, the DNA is TGTGCCACCAGCCACAGGGCAATCACAGATACGCAGTATTTT. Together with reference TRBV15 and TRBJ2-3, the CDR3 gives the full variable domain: DAMVIQNPRYQVTQFGKPVTLSCSQTLNHNVMYWYQQKSSQAPKLLFHYYDKDFNNEADTPDNFQSRRPNTSFCFLDIRSPGLGDTAMYLCATSHRAITDTQYFGPGTRLTVL.

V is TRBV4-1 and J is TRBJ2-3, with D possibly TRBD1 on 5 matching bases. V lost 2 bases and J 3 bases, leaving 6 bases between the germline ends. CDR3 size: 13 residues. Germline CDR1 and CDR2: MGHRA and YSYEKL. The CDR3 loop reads CASSQQGTDTQYF. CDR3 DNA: TGCGCCAGCAGCCAACAGGGAACAGATACGCAGTATTTT.

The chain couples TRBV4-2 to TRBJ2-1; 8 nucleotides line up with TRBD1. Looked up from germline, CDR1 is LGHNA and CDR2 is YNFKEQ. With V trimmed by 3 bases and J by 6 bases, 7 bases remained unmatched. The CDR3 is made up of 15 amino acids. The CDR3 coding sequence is TGTGCCAGCAGCCAGATCCGGGACAGGTCCAATGAGCAGTTCTTC. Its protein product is CASSQIRDRSNEQFF.

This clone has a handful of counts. Here the CDR3 DNA reads TGTGCCAGTAGTACTAATACAGGACAGGGTATAAGAAATGAGCAGTTCTTC. It yields the protein CASSTNTGQGIRNEQFF. This chain links TRBV19 with TRBJ2-1; 8 positions agree with TRBD1. The V gene's germline CDR1 is LNHDA and CDR2 SQIVND (reference sequence). With 4 bases clipped from V and 7 bases from J, the junction kept 15 bases outside the gene matches. CDR3 length: 17 amino acids.

The CDR3 loop reads CASRLQGDTQYF. The CDR3 DNA reads TGTGCCAGCAGACTTCAGGGGGATACGCAGTATTTT. The chain joins TRBV6-6 to TRBJ2-3, with D tentatively TRBD1 (6 bases). Germline V gene lookup returns CDR1 MNHNY and CDR2 SVGAGI (reference sequence). V was pared by 6 bases and J by 6 bases, with 10 bases between. This CDR3 comprises 12 residues.

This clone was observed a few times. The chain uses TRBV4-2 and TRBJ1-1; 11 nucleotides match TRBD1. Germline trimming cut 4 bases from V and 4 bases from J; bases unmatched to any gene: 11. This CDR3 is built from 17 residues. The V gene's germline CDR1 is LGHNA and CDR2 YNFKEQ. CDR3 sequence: CASSRGQGAGLSTEAFF. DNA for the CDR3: TGTGCCAGCAGCCGAGGACAGGGGGCCGGATTAAGCACTGAAGCTTTCTTT.

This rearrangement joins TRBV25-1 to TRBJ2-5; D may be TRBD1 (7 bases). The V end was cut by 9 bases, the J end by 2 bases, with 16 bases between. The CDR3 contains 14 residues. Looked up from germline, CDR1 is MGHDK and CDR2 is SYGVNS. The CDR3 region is CASSKQGTQETQYF. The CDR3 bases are TGTGCCAGTTCAAAACAGGGGACTCAAGAGACCCAGTACTTC. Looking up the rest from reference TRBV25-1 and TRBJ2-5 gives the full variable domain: EADIYQTPRYLVIGTGKKITLECSQTMGHDKMYWYQQDPGMELHLIHYSYGVNSTEKGDLSSESTVSRIRTEHFPLTLESARPSHTSQYLCASSKQGTQETQYFGPGTRLLVL.

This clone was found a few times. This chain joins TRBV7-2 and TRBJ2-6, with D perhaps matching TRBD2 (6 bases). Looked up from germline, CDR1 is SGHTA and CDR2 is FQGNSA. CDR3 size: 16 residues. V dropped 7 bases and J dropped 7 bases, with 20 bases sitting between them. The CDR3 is CASNQPPGSSANVLTF. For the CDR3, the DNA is TGTGCCAGCAACCAACCCCCCGGGAGTTCAGCCAACGTCCTGACTTTC.

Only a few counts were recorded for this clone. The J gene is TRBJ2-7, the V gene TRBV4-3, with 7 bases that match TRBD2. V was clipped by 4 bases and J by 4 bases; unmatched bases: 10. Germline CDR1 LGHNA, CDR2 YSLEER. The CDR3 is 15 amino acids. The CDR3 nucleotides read TGCGCCAGCAGCCGGAAGGGAGGGGAGGGGTACGAGCAGTACTTC. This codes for CASSRKGGEGYEQYF.

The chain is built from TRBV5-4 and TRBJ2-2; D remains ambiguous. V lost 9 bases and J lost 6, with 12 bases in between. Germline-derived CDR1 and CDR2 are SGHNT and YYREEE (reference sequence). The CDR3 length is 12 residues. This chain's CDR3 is CATRYGPGELFF. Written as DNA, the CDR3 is TGTGCCACCCGTTATGGCCCCGGGGAGCTGTTTTTT.

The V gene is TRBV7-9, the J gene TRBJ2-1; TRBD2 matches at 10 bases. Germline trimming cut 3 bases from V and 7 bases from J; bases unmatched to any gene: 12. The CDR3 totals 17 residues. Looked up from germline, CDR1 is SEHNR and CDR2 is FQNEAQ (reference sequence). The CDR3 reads CASSFLGSGRAWNEQFF. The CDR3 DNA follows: TGTGCCAGCAGCTTCCTGGGCAGCGGGAGGGCCTGGAATGAGCAGTTCTTC.

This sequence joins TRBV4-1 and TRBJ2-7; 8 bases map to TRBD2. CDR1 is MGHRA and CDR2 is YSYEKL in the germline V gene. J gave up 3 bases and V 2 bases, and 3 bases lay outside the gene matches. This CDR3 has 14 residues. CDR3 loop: CASSQHSGNYEQYF. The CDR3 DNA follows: TGCGCCAGCAGCCAACATAGCGGGAACTACGAGCAGTACTTC.

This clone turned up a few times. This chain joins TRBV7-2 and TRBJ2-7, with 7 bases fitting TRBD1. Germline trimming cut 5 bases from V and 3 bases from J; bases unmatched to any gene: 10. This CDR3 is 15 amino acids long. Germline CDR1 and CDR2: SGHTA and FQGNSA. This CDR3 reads CASSNTGTAGYEQYF. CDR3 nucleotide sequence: TGTGCCAGCAGCAACACCGGGACAGCCGGCTACGAGCAGTACTTC.